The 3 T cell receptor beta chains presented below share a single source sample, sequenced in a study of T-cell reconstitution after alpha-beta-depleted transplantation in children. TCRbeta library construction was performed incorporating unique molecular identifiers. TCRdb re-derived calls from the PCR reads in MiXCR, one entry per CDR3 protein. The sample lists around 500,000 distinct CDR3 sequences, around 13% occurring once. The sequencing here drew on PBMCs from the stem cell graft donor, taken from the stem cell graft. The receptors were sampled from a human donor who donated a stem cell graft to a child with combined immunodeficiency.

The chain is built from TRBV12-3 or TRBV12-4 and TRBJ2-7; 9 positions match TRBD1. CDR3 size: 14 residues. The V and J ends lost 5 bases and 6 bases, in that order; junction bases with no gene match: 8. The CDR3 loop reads CASSVSGQGIEQYF. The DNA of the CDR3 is TGTGCCAGCAGTGTATCGGGACAGGGCATCGAGCAGTACTTC.

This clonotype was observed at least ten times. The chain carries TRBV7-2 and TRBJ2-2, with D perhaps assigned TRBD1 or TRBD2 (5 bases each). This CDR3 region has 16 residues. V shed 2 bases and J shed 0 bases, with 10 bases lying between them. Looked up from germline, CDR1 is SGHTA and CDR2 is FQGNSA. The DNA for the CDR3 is TGTGCCAGCAGCTTATTTGGGGGTGCGAACACCGGGGAGCTGTTTTTT. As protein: CASSLFGGANTGELFF.

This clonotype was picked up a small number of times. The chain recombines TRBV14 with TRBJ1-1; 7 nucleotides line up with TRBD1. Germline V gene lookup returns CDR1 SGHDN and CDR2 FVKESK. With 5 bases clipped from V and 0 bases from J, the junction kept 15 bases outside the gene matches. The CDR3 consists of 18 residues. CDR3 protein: CASSKQTGFGAMNTEAFF. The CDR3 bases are TGTGCCAGCAGCAAACAGACAGGGTTTGGTGCCATGAACACTGAAGCTTTCTTT.